This T cell receptor (beta chain) appears in the sequencing data of a study of neurological immune-mediated disorders (dated by TCRdb to the late 2010s). A note on the overall study: Among the approximately 34 multiple sclerosis patients, approximately 30 had relapsing-remitting MS and 3 had secondary progressive MS. Peripheral blood TCR-beta repertoires from HTLV-I-associated myelopathy (HAM/TSP) patients, multiple sclerosis patients and healthy controls were compared by UMI-based sequencing. Longitudinal HAM/TSP donors and healthy donors each had 3 time-points at intervals of about 3-45 months. The cohort included 60 to 70 subjects: some 14 with HAM/TSP, around 34 with multiple sclerosis, and 20 healthy controls. Alongside PBMC samples, the set of fewer than 110 TCR-beta libraries contained longitudinal samples, technical triplicates, and paired CD4+ and CD8+ T-cell subsets that had been sorted. What the work shows at the level of the full study, not this receptor alone: TCR clonal expansion was highest in HAM/TSP patients and lowest in MS patients, with MS patients falling below even healthy controls. No identical CDR3 amino acid sequences were shared among expanded clones across subjects, suggesting private TCR-beta repertoires in all groups. The MS cluster showed no association with clinical or MRI features, and the authors stated that larger cohorts are needed. In phylogenetic analysis, the repertoires of 18 of 34 MS patients grouped into a cluster of related CDR3 sequences, which suggests a possible signature at the repertoire level.

cDNA was synthesized by template-switch 5'RACE using a primer with a 10-nucleotide random unique molecular identifier that tagged each TCR transcript. Every sequencing run yielded over 180 million TCR-beta sequences covering 15-18 subjects. The RNeasy kit was used for extraction of total RNA. TCR-beta VDJ regions were amplified with primers for the TCR constant region and the 5'RACE anchor, using the KAPA Real-time Library Amplification kit. A first PCR added sample indexes and Illumina adaptors, after which a second PCR increased the library yield. After Ampure bead purification, the roughly 650 bp TCR product was size-selected on a 2% E-gel SizeSelection system. Library quality was checked on a Bioanalyzer, concentration was measured with Qubit, and libraries were quantified with the Kapa Library Quantification kit before pooling. Libraries were sequenced paired-end 2 x 150 bp on an Illumina HiSeq 2500. To increase sequence diversity, 25-30% phiX was spiked into each library pool. On the authors' methods: Quality-filtered reads were processed with the UMI-based MiGEC pipeline, which removed over 85% of raw TCR sequences during error correction. VDJ genes were aligned to IMGT germline references, and clonotypes were defined by unique CDR3 amino acid sequence plus V-J genes. VDJtools evaluated clonal expansion, Shannon diversity and CDR3 relatedness (CalcPairwiseDistances, ClusterSamples); CLCbio workbench built phylogenetic trees. Clones with at least 8 unique UMIs were defined as expanded, with this threshold being based on coefficient-of-variation modelling across technical triplicates. TCRdb passed the public sequencing reads through fastp at Q25 and MiXCR, retaining productive beta sequences. Entries that share a CDR3 protein sequence are merged under the most common genes and DNA. The V and J calls follow TCRdb's processing rather than the paper's. The sample table holds about 80,000 distinct CDR3 sequences, of which more than 5% were seen once. The biggest ten clones account for approximately 8% of the sample.

This clonotype was observed many times. The antigen it binds to is not known. No per-base quality is available; no much larger clone lies one base away. From the cysteine up to the phenylalanine, the CDR3 has a length of 17 residues. CDR3 DNA is the only sequence kept; it has 51 bases, read in frame from the first base. In the germline V gene, CDR1 corresponds to MGHRA and CDR2 to YSYEKL. V loses 0 bases, J loses 2 bases, and the germline ends lie 14 bases apart. This sample's time point label indicates: longitudinal time-point 2. For the unsorted PBMC libraries, 2 million PBMCs were stored in RNAlater at -80 degrees C until RNA extraction and were used to generate the libraries. Multiple sclerosis patients were enrolled in a US clinical protocol under which disease progression was evaluated by magnetic resonance imaging. Peripheral blood underwent Ficoll-Hypaque density gradient centrifugation to isolate PBMCs, which were then cryopreserved in liquid nitrogen.

This receptor was obtained from a woman aged 60-75 years with multiple sclerosis. The receptor chain draws on TRBV4-1 and TRBJ2-1; D gene: possibly TRBD2, on 5 matching bases. The sequencing input was PBMCs. CDR3 protein: CASSQERRARTYNEQFF. In nucleotide form, the sequence is TGCGCCAGCAGCCAAGAGAGGCGGGCCAGAACCTACAATGAGCAGTTCTTC.